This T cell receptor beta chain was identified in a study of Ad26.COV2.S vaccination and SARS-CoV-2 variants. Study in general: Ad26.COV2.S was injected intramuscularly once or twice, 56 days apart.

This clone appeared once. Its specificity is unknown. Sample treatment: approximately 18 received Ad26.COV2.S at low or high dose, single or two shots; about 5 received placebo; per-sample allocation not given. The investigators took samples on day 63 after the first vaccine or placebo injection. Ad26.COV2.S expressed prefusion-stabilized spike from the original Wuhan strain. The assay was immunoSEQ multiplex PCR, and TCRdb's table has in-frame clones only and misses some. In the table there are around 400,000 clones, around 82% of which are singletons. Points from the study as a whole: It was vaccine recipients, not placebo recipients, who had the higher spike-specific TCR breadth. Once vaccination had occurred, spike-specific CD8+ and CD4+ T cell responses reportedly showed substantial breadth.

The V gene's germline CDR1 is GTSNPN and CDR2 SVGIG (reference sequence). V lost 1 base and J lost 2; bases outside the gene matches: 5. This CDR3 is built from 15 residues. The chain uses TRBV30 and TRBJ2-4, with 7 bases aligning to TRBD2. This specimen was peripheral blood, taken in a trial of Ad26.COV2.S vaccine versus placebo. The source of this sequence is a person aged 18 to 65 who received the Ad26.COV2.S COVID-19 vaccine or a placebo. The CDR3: CAWSGGGRPKNIQYF. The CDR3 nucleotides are TGTGCCTGGAGTGGCGGCGGGAGACCCAAAAACATTCAGTACTTC.